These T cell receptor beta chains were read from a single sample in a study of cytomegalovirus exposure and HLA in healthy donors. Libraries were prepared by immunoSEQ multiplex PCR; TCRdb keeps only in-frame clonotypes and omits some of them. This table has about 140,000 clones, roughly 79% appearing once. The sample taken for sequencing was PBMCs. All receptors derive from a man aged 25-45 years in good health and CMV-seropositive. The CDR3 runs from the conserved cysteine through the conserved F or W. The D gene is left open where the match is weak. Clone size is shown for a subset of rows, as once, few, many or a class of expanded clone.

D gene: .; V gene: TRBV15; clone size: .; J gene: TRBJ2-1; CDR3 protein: CATGRSNNEQFF; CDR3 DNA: TGTGCCACCGGCAGGTCAAACAATGAGCAGTTCTTC
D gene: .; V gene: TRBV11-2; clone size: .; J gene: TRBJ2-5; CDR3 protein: CASSLVGGGQETQYF; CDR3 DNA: TGTGCCAGCAGCTTAGTAGGGGGGGGCCAAGAGACCCAGTACTTC
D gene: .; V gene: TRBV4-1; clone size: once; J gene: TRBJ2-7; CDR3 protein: CASSQSETATYEQYF; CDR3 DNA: TGCGCCAGCAGCCAATCGGAGACTGCTACCTACGAGCAGTACTTC
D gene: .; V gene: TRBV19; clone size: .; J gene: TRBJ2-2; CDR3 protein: CASSPSPTGELFF; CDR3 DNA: TGTGCCAGTAGTCCGTCCCCCACCGGGGAGCTGTTTTTT
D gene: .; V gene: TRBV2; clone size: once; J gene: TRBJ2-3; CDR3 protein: CASRWTTSTDTQYF; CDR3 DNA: TGTGCCAGCAGATGGACAACTAGCACAGATACGCAGTATTTT
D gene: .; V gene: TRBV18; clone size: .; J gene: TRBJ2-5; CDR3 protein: CASSSRRTEQETQYF; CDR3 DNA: TGTGCCAGCTCATCACGACGGACAGAACAAGAGACCCAGTACTTC
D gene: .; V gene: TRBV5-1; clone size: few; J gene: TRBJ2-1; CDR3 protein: CASSNGPPRGVADYNEQFF; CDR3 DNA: TGCGCCAGCAGTAATGGACCTCCTAGAGGGGTAGCGGACTACAATGAGCAGTTCTTC
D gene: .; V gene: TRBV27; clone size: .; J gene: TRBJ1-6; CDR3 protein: CASRGSSYNSPLHF; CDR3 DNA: TGTGCCAGCCGAGGCAGCTCCTATAATTCACCCCTCCACTTT
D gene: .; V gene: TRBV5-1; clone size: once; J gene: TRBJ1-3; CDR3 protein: CASSLEQPSGNTIYF; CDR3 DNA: TGCGCCAGCAGCTTGGAACAGCCCTCTGGAAACACCATATATTTT
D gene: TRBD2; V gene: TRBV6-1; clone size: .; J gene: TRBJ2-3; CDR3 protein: CASSEALTSGASTDTQYF; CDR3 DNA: TGTGCCAGCAGTGAAGCGCTTACTAGCGGGGCTAGCACAGATACGCAGTATTTT
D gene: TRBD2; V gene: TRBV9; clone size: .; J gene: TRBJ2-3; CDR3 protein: CASSERGFLSTDTQYF; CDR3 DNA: TGTGCCAGCAGCGAGCGGGGTTTCTTAAGCACAGATACGCAGTATTTT
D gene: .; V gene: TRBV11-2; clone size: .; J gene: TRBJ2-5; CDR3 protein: CASSPAGKETQYF; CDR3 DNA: TGTGCCAGCAGCCCCGCGGGAAAAGAGACCCAGTACTTC
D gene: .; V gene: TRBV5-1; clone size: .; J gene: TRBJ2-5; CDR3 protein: CASSLKSGVGETQYF; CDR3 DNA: TGCGCCAGCAGCTTGAAGTCCGGAGTGGGTGAGACCCAGTACTTC
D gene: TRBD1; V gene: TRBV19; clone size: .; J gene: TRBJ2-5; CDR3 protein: CASSIKGAQETQYF; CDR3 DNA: TGTGCCAGTAGTATAAAGGGGGCTCAAGAGACCCAGTACTTC
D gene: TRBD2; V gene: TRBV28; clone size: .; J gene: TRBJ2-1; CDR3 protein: CASFVGTSAVNEQFF; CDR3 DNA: TGTGCCAGCTTCGTTGGGACTAGCGCCGTCAATGAGCAGTTCTTC
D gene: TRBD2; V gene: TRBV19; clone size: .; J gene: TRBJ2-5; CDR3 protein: CASSGLAGTQETQYF; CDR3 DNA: TGTGCCAGTAGTGGTCTAGCGGGTACTCAAGAGACCCAGTACTTC
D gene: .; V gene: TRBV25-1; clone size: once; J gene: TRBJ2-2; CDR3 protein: CASSESMDYLNTGELFF; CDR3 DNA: TGTGCCAGCAGTGAATCTATGGACTACCTGAACACCGGGGAGCTGTTTTTT
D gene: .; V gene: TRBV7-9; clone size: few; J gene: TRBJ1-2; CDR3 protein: CASSTAGLGYTF; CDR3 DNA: TGTGCCAGCAGCACGGCGGGTCTTGGCTACACCTTC
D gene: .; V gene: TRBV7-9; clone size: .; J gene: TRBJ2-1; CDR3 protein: CASSLKGEVVNEQFF; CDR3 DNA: TGTGCCAGCAGCTTAAAGGGAGAGGTGGTCAATGAGCAGTTCTTC
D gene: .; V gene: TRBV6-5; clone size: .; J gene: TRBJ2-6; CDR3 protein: CASSYLGVSGANVLTF; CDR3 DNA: TGTGCCAGCAGTTACCTGGGCGTCTCTGGGGCCAACGTCCTGACTTTC
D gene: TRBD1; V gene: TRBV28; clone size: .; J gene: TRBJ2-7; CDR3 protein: CASSFSTGDEQYF; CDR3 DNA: TGTGCCAGCAGTTTTAGTACAGGGGACGAGCAGTACTTC
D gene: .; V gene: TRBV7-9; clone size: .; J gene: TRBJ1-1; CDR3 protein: CATSDDISRENTEAFF; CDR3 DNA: TGTGCCACCTCGGACGATATCAGCAGGGAGAACACTGAAGCTTTCTTT
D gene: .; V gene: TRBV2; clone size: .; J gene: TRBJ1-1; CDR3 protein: CASSAGGGSTEAFF; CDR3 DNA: TGTGCCAGCAGTGCGGGAGGAGGGTCCACTGAAGCTTTCTTT
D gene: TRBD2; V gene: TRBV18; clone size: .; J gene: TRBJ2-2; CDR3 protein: CASSRAGTSATGELFF; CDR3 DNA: TGTGCCAGCTCCCGCGCCGGGACTAGCGCAACCGGGGAGCTGTTTTTT
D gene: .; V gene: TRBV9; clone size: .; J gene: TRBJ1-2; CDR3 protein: CASSVSGQGDGYTF; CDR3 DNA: TGTGCCAGCAGCGTTTCGGGACAAGGAGATGGCTACACCTTC
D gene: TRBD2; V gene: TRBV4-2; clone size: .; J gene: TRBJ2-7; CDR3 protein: CASSQDRGGGIYEQYF; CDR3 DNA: TGTGCCAGCAGCCAAGATAGGGGCGGGGGGATCTACGAGCAGTACTTC